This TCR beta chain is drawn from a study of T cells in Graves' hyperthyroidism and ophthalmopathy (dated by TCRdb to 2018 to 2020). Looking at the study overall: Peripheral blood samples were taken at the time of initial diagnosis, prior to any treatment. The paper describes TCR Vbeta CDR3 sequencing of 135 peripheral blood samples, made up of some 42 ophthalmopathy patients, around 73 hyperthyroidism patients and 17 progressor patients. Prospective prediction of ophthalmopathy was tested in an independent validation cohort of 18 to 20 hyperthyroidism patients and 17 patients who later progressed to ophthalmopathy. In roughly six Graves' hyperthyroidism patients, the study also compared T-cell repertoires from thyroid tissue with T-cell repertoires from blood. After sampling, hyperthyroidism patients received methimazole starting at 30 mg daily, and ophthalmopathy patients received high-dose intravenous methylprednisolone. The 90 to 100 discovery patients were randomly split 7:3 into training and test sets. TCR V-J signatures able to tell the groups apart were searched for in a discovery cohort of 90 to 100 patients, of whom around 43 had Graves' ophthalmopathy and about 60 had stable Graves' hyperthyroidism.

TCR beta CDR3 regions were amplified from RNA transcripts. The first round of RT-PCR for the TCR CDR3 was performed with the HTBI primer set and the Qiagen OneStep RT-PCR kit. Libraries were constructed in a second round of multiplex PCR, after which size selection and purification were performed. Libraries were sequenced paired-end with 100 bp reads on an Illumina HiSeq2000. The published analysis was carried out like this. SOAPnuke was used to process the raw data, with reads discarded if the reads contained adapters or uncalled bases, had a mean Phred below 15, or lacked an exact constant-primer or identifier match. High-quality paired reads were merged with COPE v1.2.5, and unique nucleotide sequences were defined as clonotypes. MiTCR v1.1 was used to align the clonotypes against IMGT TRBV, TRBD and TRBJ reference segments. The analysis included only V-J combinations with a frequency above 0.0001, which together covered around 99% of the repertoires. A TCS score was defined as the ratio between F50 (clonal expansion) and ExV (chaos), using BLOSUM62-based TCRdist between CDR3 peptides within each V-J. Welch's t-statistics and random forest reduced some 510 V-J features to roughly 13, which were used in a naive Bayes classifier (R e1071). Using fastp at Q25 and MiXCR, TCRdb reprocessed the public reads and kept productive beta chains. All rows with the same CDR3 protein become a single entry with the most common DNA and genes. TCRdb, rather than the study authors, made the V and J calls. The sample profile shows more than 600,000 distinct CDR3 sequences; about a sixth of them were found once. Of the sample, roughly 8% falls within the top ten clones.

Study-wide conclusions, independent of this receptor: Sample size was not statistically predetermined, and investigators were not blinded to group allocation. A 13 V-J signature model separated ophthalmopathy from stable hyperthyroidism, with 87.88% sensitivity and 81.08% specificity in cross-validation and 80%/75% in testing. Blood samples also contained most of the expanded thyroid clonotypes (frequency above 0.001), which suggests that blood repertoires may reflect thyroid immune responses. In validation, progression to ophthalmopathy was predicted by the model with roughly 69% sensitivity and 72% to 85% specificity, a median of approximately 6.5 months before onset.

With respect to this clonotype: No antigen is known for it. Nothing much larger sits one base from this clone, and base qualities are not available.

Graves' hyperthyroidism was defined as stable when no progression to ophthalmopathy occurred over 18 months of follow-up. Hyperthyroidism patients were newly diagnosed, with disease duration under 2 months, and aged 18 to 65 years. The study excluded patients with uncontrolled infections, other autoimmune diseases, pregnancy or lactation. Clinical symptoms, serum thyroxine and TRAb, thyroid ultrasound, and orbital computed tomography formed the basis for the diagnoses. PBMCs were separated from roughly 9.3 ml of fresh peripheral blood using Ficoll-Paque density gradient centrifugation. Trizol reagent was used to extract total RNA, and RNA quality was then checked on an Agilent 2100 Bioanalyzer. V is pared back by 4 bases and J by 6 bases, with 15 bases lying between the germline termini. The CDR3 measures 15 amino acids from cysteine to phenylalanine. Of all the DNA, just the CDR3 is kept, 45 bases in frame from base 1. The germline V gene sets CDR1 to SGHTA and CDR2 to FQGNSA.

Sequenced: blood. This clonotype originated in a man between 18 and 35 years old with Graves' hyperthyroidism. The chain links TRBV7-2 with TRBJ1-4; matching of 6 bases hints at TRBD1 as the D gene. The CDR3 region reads CASSSLSGAYEKLFF. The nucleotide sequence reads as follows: TGTGCCAGCAGCTCCCTCTCGGGGGCCTATGAAAAACTGTTTTTT.